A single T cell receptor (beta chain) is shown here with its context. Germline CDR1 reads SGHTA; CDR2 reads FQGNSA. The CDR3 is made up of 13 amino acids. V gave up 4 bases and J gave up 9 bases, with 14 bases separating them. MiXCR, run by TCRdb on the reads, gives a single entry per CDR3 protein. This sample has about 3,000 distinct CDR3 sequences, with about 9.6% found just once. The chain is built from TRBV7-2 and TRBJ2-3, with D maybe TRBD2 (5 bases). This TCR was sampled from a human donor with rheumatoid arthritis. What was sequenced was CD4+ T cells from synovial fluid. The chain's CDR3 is CASSSTYGGTQYF. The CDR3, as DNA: TGTGCCAGCAGCTCGACGTACGGAGGAACGCAGTATTTT.